This T cell receptor (beta chain) was profiled in a study of brain T cells in children with intractable seizures. Notes on the study in general: Pre-surgery blood may have been undersampled, hiding some clones. Viral specificity was inferred only from CDR3 similarity; HCMV serostatus was unknown.

The CDR3 contains 14 residues. V lost 2 bases and J 0 bases, leaving 5 bases between the germline ends. Germline CDR1 reads MNHEY; CDR2 reads SVGAGI. The time point denotes: blood from clinic visit 5 months post-surgery; TSC patient then seizure free. Surgery cases with the highest brain T cell transcript signatures were chosen for sequencing. Pre-surgery treatment included at least one anti-epileptic drug. Assay used: immunoSEQ multiplex PCR; TCRdb lists only in-frame clones, some missing. The table lists hundreds of thousands of clones, over 90% of them singletons. As for this clone: What it recognizes is unknown.

J is TRBJ1-5 and V is TRBV6-5; D gene uncertain. The specimen comprised peripheral blood, sampled less than 6 months after surgery. This TCR derives from a boy under three years old with tuberous sclerosis and intractable seizures. The CDR3 sequence: CASSYKDSNQPQHF. The CDR3, as DNA: TGTGCCAGCAGTTACAAAGATAGCAATCAGCCCCAGCATTTT.